The 14 T cell receptor beta chains below were found in one sample sequenced in a study of cytomegalovirus exposure and HLA in healthy donors. With 60 Vbeta and 13 Jbeta primers, the PCR was carried out. TCRdb's copy holds only in-frame clones and misses some; the assay was immunoSEQ multiplex PCR. Its clone listing holds 200,000 to 250,000 clones. Input material: PBMCs. The source is a young woman in good health and CMV-seropositive.

CDR3 region: CASSEAGRYNEQFF. Written as DNA, the CDR3 is TGCGCCAGCTCTGAAGCGGGACGCTACAATGAGCAGTTCTTC. The V call is TRBV10-2, the J call TRBJ2-1; 7 bases are shared with TRBD2. Unmatched junction bases numbered 7, after V lost 8 bases and J lost 3 bases. CDR1 is WSHSY and CDR2 is SAAADI in the germline V gene. The CDR3 is made up of 14 amino acids.

The chain couples TRBV28 to TRBJ1-1, with 7 bases lining up with TRBD1. V lost 6 bases, J lost 4 bases, and 5 bases stayed unmatched. Germline CDR1 and CDR2: MDHEN and SYDVKM. The CDR3 totals 13 residues. CDR3 protein: CASRPGQPTEAFF. The DNA for the CDR3 is TGTGCCAGCAGGCCGGGACAGCCCACTGAAGCTTTCTTT.

The chain recombines TRBV6-1 with TRBJ1-1; D perhaps matches TRBD1 (5 bases). CDR3 length: 15 residues. Germline values: CDR1 MNHNS, CDR2 SASEGT. Trimming stripped 4 bases from V and 3 bases from J, with 15 bases between. The CDR3 spells CASSVDGGFDTEAFF. Written as DNA, the CDR3 is TGTGCCAGCAGTGTAGACGGGGGTTTTGACACTGAAGCTTTCTTT.

The chain recombines TRBV28 with TRBJ2-7; 7 bases match TRBD1. Looked up from germline, CDR1 is MDHEN and CDR2 is SYDVKM. V shed 6 bases, J shed 0 bases, and the junction held 5 bases outside the gene matches. The CDR3 covers 14 residues. CDR3 DNA sequence: TGTGCCAGCAGCTATCAGGGGGTCTCCTACGAGCAGTACTTC. Protein: CASSYQGVSYEQYF.

A note on this clone: A read error may produce the germline difference seen at one junction end. The gene calls are TRBV5-4 and TRBJ1-1; D gene uncertain. CDR1 and CDR2 from the germline V gene are SGHNT and YYREEE (reference sequence). The CDR3 has 11 amino acids. The DNA of the CDR3 is TGTGCCAGCAGCTTGGGCCTTAGACTGAGTTTT. Amino acid sequence: CASSLGLRLSF.

This chain uses TRBV30 with TRBJ2-7; TRBD2 matches 10 bases. The V gene end was trimmed by 3 bases and the J gene end by 7 bases; junction bases not matched to a gene: 6. The CDR3 runs to 13 residues. Germline CDR1 and CDR2: GTSNPN and SVGIG (reference sequence). For the CDR3, the DNA is TGTGCCTGGAGGACTAGCGGGCCGGGTGAGCAGTACTTC. It translates to CAWRTSGPGEQYF.

This chain connects TRBV19 to TRBJ2-3; TRBD1 is a possible D gene (6 bases). The CDR3 is 14 residues long. The V end was cut by 3 bases, the J end by 4 bases, with 11 bases between. Germline loops: CDR1 LNHDA, CDR2 SQIVND (reference sequence). CDR3: CASSIRTAADTQYF. CDR3 DNA: TGTGCCAGTAGTATCAGGACAGCGGCAGATACGCAGTATTTT.

The rearrangement links TRBV29-1 to TRBJ2-2; 10 bases line up with TRBD2. The CDR3 extends over 12 amino acids. The V gene's germline CDR1 is SQVTM and CDR2 ANQGSEA. The V and J ends lost 6 bases and 10 bases, in that order; junction bases with no gene match: 5. This CDR3 reads CSVLAGVEELFF. The DNA for the CDR3 is TGCAGCGTGCTAGCGGGAGTGGAGGAGCTGTTTTTT.

This chain uses TRBV28 with TRBJ1-2; D remains unclear. This CDR3 spans 12 amino acids. Germline loops: CDR1 MDHEN, CDR2 SYDVKM. V was cut by 3 bases and J by 4 bases, with 6 bases left in between. The CDR3 protein is CASSFSRYGYTF. The CDR3 DNA is TGTGCCAGCAGTTTTAGTCGCTATGGCTACACCTTC.

The chain employs TRBV25-1 and TRBJ2-7; D is undetermined. The CDR3 length is 14 residues. Trimming left V 2 bases short and J 0 bases short, with 8 bases between. The germline V gene encodes CDR1 MGHDK and CDR2 SYGVNS. The CDR3 nucleotides are TGTGCCAGCAGTGAAACAGAAAGCTCCTACGAGCAGTACTTC. Protein: CASSETESSYEQYF.

The rearrangement links TRBV2 to TRBJ2-3, with TRBD2 matching 9 bases. The CDR3 has 13 residues. CDR1 and CDR2 (germline): SNHLY, FYNNEI. V lost 9 bases and J lost 1; bases outside the gene matches: 2. The CDR3 protein is CARERGGTDTQYF. DNA of the CDR3: TGTGCCAGAGAGCGGGGGGGCACAGATACGCAGTATTTT.

The chain employs TRBV5-1 and TRBJ2-6, with 7 bases fitting TRBD1. Germline values: CDR1 SGHRS, CDR2 YFSETQ. This CDR3 region has 17 residues. J lost 0 bases, V lost 1 base, and 4 bases had no gene match. For the CDR3, the DNA is TGCGCCAGCAGCTTGCCGGGACAGAGCTCTGGGGCCAACGTCCTGACTTTC. Its translation is CASSLPGQSSGANVLTF. Full variable domain (outside the CDR3, taken from reference TRBV5-1 and TRBJ2-6): KAGVTQTPRYLIKTRGQQVTLSCSPISGHRSVSWYQQTPGQGLQFLFEYFSETQRNKGNFPGRFSGRQFSNSRSEMNVSTLELGDSALYLCASSLPGQSSGANVLTFGAGSRLTVL.

The chain uses TRBV6-5 and TRBJ1-1; possible D gene TRBD1, 5 bases. The CDR3 is made up of 12 amino acids. The V end was cut by 6 bases, the J end by 4 bases, with 9 bases between. Germline loops: CDR1 MNHEY, CDR2 SVGAGI. The CDR3: CASRGGGTEAFF. The CDR3 region has the DNA TGTGCCAGCAGGGGGGGAGGCACTGAAGCTTTCTTT.

The chain joins TRBV5-6 to TRBJ1-3, with D possibly matching TRBD1 (6 bases). Germline V gene lookup returns CDR1 SGHDT and CDR2 YYEEEE. Trimming left V 4 bases short and J 1 base short, with 24 bases between. The CDR3 length is 19 residues. The CDR3 nucleotides are TGTGCCAGCAGCCCTATTAGCTCGGGCAGGGGCGATTCTGGAAACACCATATATTTT. It codes for CASSPISSGRGDSGNTIYF.